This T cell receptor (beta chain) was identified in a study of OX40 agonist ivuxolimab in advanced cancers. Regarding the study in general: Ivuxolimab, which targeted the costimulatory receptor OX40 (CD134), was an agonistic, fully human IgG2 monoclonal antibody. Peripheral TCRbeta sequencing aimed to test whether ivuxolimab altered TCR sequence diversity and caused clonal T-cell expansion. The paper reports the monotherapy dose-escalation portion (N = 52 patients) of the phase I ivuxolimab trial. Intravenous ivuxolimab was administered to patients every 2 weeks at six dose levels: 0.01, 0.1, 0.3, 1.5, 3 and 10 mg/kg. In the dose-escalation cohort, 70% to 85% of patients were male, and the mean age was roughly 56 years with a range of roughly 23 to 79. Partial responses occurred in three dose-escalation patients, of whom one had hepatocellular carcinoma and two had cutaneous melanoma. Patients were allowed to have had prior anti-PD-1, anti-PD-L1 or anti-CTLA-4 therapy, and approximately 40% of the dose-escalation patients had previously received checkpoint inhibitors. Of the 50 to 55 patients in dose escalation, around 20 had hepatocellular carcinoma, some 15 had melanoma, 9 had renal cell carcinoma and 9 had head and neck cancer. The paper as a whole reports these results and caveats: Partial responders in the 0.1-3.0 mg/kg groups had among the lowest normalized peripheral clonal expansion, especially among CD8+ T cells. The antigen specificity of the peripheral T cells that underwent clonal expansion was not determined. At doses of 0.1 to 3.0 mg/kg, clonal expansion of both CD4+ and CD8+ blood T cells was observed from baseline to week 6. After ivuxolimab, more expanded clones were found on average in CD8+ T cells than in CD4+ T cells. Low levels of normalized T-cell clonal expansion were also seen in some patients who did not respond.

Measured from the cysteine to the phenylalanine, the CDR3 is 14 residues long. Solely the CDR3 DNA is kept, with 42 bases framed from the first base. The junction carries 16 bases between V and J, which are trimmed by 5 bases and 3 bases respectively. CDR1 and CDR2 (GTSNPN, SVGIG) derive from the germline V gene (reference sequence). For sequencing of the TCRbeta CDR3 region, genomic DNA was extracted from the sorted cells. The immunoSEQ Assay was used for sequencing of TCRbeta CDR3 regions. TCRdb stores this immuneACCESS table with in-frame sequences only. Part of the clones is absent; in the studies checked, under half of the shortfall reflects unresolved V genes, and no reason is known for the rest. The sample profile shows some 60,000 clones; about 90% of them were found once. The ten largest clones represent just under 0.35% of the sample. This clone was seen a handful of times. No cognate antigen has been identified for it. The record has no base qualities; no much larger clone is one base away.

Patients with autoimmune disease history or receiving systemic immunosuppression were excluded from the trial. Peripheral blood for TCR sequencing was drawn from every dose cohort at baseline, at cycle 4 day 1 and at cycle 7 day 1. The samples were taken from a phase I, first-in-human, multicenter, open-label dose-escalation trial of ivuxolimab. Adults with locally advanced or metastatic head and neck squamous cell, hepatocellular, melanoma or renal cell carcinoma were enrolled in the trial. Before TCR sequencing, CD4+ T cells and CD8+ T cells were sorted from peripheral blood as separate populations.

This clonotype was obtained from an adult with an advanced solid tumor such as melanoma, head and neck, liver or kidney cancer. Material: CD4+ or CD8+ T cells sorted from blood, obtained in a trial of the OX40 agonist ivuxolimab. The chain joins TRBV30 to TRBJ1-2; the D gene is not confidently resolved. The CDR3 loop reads CAWDPSRIYYGYTF. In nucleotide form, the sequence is TGTGCCTGGGACCCTTCGCGGATCTACTATGGCTACACCTTC.